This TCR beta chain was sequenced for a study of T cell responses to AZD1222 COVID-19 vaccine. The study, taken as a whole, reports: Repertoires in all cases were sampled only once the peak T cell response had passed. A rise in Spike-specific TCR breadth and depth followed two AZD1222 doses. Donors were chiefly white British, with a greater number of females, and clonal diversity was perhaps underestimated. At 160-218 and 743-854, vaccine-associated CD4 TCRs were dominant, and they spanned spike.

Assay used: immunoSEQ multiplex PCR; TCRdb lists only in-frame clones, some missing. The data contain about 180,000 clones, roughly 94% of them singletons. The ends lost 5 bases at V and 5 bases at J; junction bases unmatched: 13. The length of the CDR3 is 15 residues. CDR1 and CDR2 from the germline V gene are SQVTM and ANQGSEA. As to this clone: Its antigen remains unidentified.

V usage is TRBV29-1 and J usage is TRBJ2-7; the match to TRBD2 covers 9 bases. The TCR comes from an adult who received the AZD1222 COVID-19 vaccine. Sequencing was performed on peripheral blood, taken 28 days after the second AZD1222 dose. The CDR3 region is CSVSSLGTSTHEQYF. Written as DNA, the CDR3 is TGCAGCGTTTCAAGTCTCGGGACTAGCACCCACGAGCAGTACTTC.